The following is a T cell receptor (beta chain) sequence with its context. In the source study's methods: Reference gene primer amplification in the assay estimated nucleated cell counts. Profiling relied on immunoSEQ multiplex PCR, and the TCRdb table lists in-frame clones only, not all of them. The V and J calls and clone size come from that table; D and trimming were worked out from the DNA. The table has 150,000 or so clones, about 91% seen once. The entry originates in a study of blood T cell repertoires in COVID-19. Study-wide background: From the United States, Italy and Spain came samples of acute and convalescent COVID-19. Sources were T cells, B-cell-depleted T cells, or PBMCs; the material itself was cDNA or gDNA.

V trimming: 5 bases; J trimming: 7 bases; junction bases outside the gene matches: 8. Per germline, CDR1 MNHEY and CDR2 SMNVEV (reference sequence). CDR3 size: 15 residues. The clonotype was recovered from a woman aged 55-70 years with acute or convalescent COVID-19. The sequencing input was peripheral blood. The rearrangement links TRBV27 to TRBJ1-6; 7 nucleotides align to TRBD1. In DNA form, the CDR3 reads TGTGCCAGCAGTCAAAGGGACAGCACCAATTCACCCCTCCACTTT. Its translation: CASSQRDSTNSPLHF.